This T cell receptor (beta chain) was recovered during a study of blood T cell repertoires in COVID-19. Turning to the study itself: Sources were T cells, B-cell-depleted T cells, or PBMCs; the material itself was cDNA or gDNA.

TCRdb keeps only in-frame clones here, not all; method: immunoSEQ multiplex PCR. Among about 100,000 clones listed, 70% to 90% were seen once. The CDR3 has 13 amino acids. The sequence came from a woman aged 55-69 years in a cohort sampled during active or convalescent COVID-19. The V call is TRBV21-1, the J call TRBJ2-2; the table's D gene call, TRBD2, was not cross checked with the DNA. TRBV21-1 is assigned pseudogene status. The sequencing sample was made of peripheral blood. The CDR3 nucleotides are TGTGCCCGCGGGACGGCCCACACCGGGGAGCTGTTTTTT. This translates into CARGTAHTGELFF.